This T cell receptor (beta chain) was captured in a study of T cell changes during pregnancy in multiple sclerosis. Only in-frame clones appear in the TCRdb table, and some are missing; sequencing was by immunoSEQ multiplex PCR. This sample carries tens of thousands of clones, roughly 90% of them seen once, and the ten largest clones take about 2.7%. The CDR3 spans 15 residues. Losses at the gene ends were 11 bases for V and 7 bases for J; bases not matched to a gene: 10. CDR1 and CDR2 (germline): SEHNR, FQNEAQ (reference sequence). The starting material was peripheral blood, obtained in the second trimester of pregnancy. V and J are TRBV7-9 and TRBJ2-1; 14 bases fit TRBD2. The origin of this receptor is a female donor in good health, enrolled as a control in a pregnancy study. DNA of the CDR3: TGTGCCGTGGGCAGCGGGACTAGCGGGAGTAATGAGCAGTTCTTC. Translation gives CAVGSGTSGSNEQFF.